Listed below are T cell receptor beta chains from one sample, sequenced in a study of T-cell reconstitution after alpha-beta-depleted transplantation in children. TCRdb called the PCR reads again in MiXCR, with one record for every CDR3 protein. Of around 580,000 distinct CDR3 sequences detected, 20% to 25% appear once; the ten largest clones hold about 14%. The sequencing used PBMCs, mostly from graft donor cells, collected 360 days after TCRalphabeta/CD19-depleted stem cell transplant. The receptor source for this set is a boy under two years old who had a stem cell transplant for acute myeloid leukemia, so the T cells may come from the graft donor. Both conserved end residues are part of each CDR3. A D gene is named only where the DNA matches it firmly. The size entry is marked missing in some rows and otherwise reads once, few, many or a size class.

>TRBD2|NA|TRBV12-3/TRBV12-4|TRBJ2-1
CASSFPSGGINEQFF
TGTGCCAGCAGTTTCCCCAGCGGGGGTATCAATGAGCAGTTCTTC
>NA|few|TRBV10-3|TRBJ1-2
CAISEGPTGYTF
TGTGCCATCAGTGAGGGGCCCACCGGCTACACCTTC
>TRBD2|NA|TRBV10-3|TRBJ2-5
CAISEQPGGAETQYF
TGTGCCATCAGTGAACAGCCCGGGGGGGCGGAGACCCAGTACTTC
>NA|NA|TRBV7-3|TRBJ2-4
CASSLRRLGTTKGQRRPKNIQYF
TGTGCCAGCAGCTTAAGGCGGCTAGGCACAACCAAAGGACAACGGAGGCCCAAAAACATTCAGTACTTC
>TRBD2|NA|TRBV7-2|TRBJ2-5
CASSFRLAAETQYF
TGTGCCAGCAGCTTCCGACTAGCGGCGGAGACCCAGTACTTC
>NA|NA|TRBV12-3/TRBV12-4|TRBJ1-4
CASSNQIRGEKLFF
TGTGCCAGCAGTAACCAGATCAGGGGTGAAAAACTGTTTTTT
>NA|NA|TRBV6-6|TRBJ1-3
CASRIQGGNTIYF
TGTGCCAGCAGAATCCAGGGCGGAAACACCATATATTTT
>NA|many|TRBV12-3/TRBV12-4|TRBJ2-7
CASTSLGTAYEQYF
TGTGCCAGCACCTCTCTAGGGACCGCCTACGAGCAGTACTTC
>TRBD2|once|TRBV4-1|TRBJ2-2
CASSQDPRLAGEVDTGELFF
TGCGCCAGCAGCCAAGATCCCAGACTAGCGGGGGAGGTCGACACCGGGGAGCTGTTTTTT
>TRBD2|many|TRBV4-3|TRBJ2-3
CASSHTGTSGSTDTQYF
TGCGCCAGCAGCCATACCGGGACTAGCGGTTCCACAGATACGCAGTATTTT
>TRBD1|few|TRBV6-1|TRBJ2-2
CASSEEWQGATGELFF
TGTGCCAGCAGTGAAGAATGGCAGGGGGCGACCGGGGAGCTGTTTTTT
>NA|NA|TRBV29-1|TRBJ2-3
CSVERSSWGTDTQYF
TGCAGCGTTGAAAGGTCATCCTGGGGCACAGATACGCAGTATTTT
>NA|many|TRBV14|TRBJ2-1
CASSQGTPYNEQFF
TGTGCCAGCAGCCAAGGGACACCCTACAATGAGCAGTTCTTC
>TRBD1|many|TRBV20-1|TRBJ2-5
CSAELGRGQGLETQYF
TGCAGTGCTGAATTGGGTCGTGGACAGGGTCTAGAGACCCAGTACTTC
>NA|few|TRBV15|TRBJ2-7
CATSNGQTYEQYF
TGTGCCACCAGCAACGGACAGACCTACGAGCAGTACTTC
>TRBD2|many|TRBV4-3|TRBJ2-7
CASSLQASGGPSYEQYF
TGCGCCAGCAGCCTTCAGGCAAGCGGGGGGCCGTCCTACGAGCAGTACTTC
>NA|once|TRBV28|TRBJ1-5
CASRLQPLNNQPQHF
TGTGCCAGCAGACTCCAACCCCTAAACAATCAGCCCCAGCATTTT
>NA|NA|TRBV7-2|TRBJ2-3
CASSRTLMSSTDTQYF
TGTGCCAGCAGCAGGACATTAATGTCTAGCACAGATACGCAGTATTTT
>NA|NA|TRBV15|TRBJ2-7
CATSSLDGSYEQYF
TGTGCCACCAGCAGTCTGGACGGTTCCTACGAGCAGTACTTC
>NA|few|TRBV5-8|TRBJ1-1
CASSLVVYGGGTEAFF
TGTGCCAGCAGCTTGGTCGTGTATGGTGGGGGAACTGAAGCTTTCTTT
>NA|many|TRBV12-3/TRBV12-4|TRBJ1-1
CASSFSGTEAFF
TGTGCCAGCAGTTTTTCAGGCACTGAAGCTTTCTTT
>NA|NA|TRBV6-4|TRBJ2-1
CASSDRQWQGPNEQFF
TGTGCCAGCAGTGACCGCCAATGGCAGGGTCCCAATGAGCAGTTCTTC
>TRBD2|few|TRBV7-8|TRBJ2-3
CASSLDGGGIDTQYF
TGTGCCAGCAGCTTAGACGGGGGGGGTATAGATACGCAGTATTTT
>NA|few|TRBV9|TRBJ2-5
CASSVEGAQETQYF
TGTGCCAGCAGCGTAGAAGGAGCACAAGAGACCCAGTACTTC
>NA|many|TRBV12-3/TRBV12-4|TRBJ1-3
CASSLSTELSGNTIYF
TGTGCCAGCAGTTTATCAACAGAGCTCTCTGGAAACACCATATATTTT
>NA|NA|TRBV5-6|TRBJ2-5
CASSFPRDTFGETQYF
TGTGCCAGCAGCTTCCCCAGGGACACCTTCGGGGAGACCCAGTACTTC
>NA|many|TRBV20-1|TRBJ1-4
CSAQGMGNEKLFF
TGCAGTGCCCAGGGGATGGGGAATGAAAAACTGTTTTTT
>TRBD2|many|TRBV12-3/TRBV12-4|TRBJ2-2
CASASGNTGELFF
TGTGCCAGCGCTAGCGGAAACACCGGGGAGCTGTTTTTT
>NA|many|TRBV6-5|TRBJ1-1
CASRAARNTEAFF
TGTGCCAGCAGAGCAGCCAGGAACACTGAAGCTTTCTTT
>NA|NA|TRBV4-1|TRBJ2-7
CASSQQIQGTPKQYF
TGCGCCAGCAGCCAGCAGATACAGGGTACCCCAAAGCAGTACTTC
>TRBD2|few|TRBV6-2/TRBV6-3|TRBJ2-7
CASSYSGLEGYEQYF
TGTGCCAGCAGTTACTCGGGACTAGAAGGCTACGAGCAGTACTTC
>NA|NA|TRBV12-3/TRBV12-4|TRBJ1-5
CASSRGINQPQHF
TGTGCCAGCAGCCGGGGCATCAATCAGCCCCAGCATTTT
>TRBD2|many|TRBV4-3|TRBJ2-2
CASSHPLAANTGELFF
TGCGCCAGCAGCCACCCCCTAGCGGCGAACACCGGGGAGCTGTTTTTT
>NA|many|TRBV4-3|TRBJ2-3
CASSQDDPSDTQYF
TGCGCCAGCAGCCAAGATGACCCCTCGGATACGCAGTATTTT
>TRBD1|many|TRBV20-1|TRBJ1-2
CSASRPGQGAYGYTF
TGCAGTGCTAGCCGCCCGGGACAGGGGGCCTATGGCTACACCTTC
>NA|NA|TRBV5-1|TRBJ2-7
CASSFTPGPSGEQYF
TGCGCCAGCAGCTTTACCCCGGGACCTTCTGGTGAGCAGTACTTC
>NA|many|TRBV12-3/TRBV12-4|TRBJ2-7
CASSYPGIYEQYF
TGTGCCAGCAGTTACCCGGGCATTTACGAGCAGTACTTC
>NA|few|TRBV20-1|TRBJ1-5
CSAREGNSNQPQHF
TGCAGTGCTAGAGAGGGGAATAGCAATCAGCCCCAGCATTTT
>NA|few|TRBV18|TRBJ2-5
CASSPTGGGETQYF
TGTGCCAGCTCACCAACAGGTGGAGGAGAGACCCAGTACTTC
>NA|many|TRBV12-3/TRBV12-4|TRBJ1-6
CASSPRGADSPLHF
TGTGCCAGCAGTCCCCGGGGCGCTGATTCACCCCTCCACTTT
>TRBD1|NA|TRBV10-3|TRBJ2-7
CAISDGTANYEQYF
TGTGCCATCAGTGACGGGACAGCCAACTACGAGCAGTACTTC
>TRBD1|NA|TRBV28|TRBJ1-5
CASSVGTGSSNQPQHF
TGTGCCAGCAGTGTAGGGACAGGGTCTAGCAATCAGCCCCAGCATTTT
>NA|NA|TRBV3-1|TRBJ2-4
CASSQDRENIQYF
TGTGCCAGCAGCCAAGACCGGGAAAACATTCAGTACTTC
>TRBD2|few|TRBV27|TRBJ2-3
CASNSGTSADTQYF
TGTGCCAGCAACTCCGGGACTAGTGCGGATACGCAGTATTTT
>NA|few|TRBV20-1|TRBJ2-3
CSEGGAEADTQYF
TGCAGTGAAGGGGGGGCTGAGGCAGATACGCAGTATTTT
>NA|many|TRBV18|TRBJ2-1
CASSPTPQVYNEQFF
TGTGCCAGCTCACCAACCCCACAGGTCTACAATGAGCAGTTCTTC